The 3 T cell receptor beta chains listed next were all sequenced from one sample in a study of blood T cell repertoires in COVID-19. The data were produced by immunoSEQ multiplex PCR, yet TCRdb's version contains in-frame clones alone and is incomplete. The sample includes tens of thousands of clones, roughly 85% of them seen just once. The material sequenced was peripheral blood. Source of these receptors: a woman aged 55 to 70 with acute or convalescent COVID-19.

The gene calls are TRBV3-1 (or the pseudogene TRBV3-2) and TRBJ2-2; D is ambiguous. Germline CDR1 LGHDT, CDR2 YNNKEL (reference sequence). The CDR3 extends over 13 amino acids. Trimming pared 1 base from V and 8 bases from J, leaving 8 bases between. Here the CDR3 DNA reads TGTGCCAGCAGCCAAGCGGGTTTTGGGGAGCTGTTTTTT. It yields the protein CASSQAGFGELFF.

The chain carries TRBV15 and TRBJ1-3; D is undetermined. The ends were cut back, 1 base at V and 0 bases at J, with 13 bases in the middle. Germline CDR1 reads LNHNV; CDR2 reads YYDKDF (reference sequence). The length of the CDR3 is 17 residues. This CDR3 is CATSRVTSLYSGNTIYF. The CDR3, as DNA: TGTGCCACCAGCAGAGTCACGTCCCTATACTCTGGAAACACCATATATTTT.

The DNA of the CDR3 is TGTGCCAGCAGCCCCCGCCAGTCCACCGGGGAGCTGTTTTTT. Encoded protein: CASSPRQSTGELFF. The V call is TRBV9, the J call TRBJ2-2; D is ambiguous. The CDR3 totals 14 residues. Germline V gene lookup returns CDR1 SGDLS and CDR2 YYNGEE. Trimming took off 4 bases at V and 4 bases at J, with 11 bases between the two ends.